Reported below is one TCR beta chain. The CDR3 is 16 amino acids. Trimming took 0 bases from V and 3 from J; bases not matched to a gene: 2. The germline V gene has CDR1 SGDLS and CDR2 YYNGEE. This sample was taken from a study of T cells after yellow fever vaccination. TCRdb reprocessed the 5' RACE reads via MiXCR and lists one record per CDR3 protein. The repertoire consists of 300,000 to 400,000 distinct CDR3 sequences, with over 8% occurring once and the leading ten covering more than 15%. The sequence was collected from a man between 18 and 35 years old who received the YFV17D yellow fever vaccine. The material sequenced was PBMCs, taken on the day of the first yellow fever vaccination. The chain recombines TRBV9 with TRBJ2-5; 13 nucleotides align to TRBD2. This CDR3 is CASSVGGTSGEETQYF. The CDR3 DNA reads TGTGCCAGCAGCGTAGGAGGGACTAGCGGGGAAGAGACCCAGTACTTC.